These 3 T cell receptor beta chains originate from one sample sequenced in a study of technical replicates of blood from a few donors (dated by TCRdb to 2015 to 2018). The method behind the library was the immunoSEQ multiplex PCR assay. In its TCRdb copy, this immuneACCESS table keeps in-frame sequences only and misses some clones. Where compared with another copy, unresolved V genes explain less than half of these, and the others have no known cause. The sample records 70,000 to 95,000 clones, approximately 91% of which are singletons. 0.3% to 0.45% of the sample is held by the ten biggest clonotypes. The material sequenced was T cells isolated from PBMCs. The receptors shown here come from a human donor in good health. Some clones in this sample may be carry-over from other donors' samples.

The V and J genes are TRBV2 and TRBJ1-4; D perhaps matches TRBD1 (6 bases). In germline, CDR1 is SNHLY, CDR2 FYNNEI. V was shortened by 6 bases and J by 4 bases, with 15 bases between the two germline ends. The CDR3 sequence is 15 residues long. Written as DNA, the CDR3 is TGTGCCAGCAGGAGGAAAACAGGGCTTAATGAAAAACTGTTTTTT. It translates to CASRRKTGLNEKLFF.

On this clone: This sample also contains other DNA sequences that code for the same CDR3. This chain links TRBV18 with TRBJ1-1; D ambiguous. The CDR3 extends over 13 amino acids. From germline, CDR1 is KGHSH and CDR2 LQKENI. The ends were cut back, 6 bases at V and 1 base at J, with 9 bases in the middle. CDR3 sequence (DNA): TGTGCCAGCTCCCCTGGAGGGAACACTGAAGCTTTCTTT. This gives the protein CASSPGGNTEAFF.

This clone came up once. This chain uses TRBV18 with TRBJ2-3, with 9 bases fitting TRBD2. Germline V CDR1 and CDR2: KGHSH, LQKENI. V trimming: 0 bases; J trimming: 0 bases; junction bases outside the gene matches: 10. The CDR3 has 19 amino acids. The CDR3 DNA is TGTGCCAGCTCACCACCCGGGCTAGCGGGATACACTAGCACAGATACGCAGTATTTT. Translating it yields CASSPPGLAGYTSTDTQYF.